These T cell receptor beta chains were read from a single sample in a study of control samples from healthy donors and cancer patients. Method: immunoSEQ multiplex PCR; TCRdb's copy keeps in-frame clones and lacks some. This sample has roughly 180,000 clones, with over 85% found just once. Material: blood. The receptors were gathered from a woman aged 55-75 years in good health. Both conserved end residues are part of each CDR3. D genes are given only for firm matches. Not every row has a clone size; where given, it reads once, few, many or a size class.

J gene: TRBJ1-2
D gene: TRBD1
clone size: once
V gene: TRBV5-1
CDR3 DNA: TGCGCCAGCAGCCAAGGGACAGCTATTAACTATGGCTACACCTTC
CDR3 protein: CASSQGTAINYGYTF

J gene: TRBJ1-2
D gene: TRBD1
clone size: once
V gene: TRBV4-3
CDR3 DNA: TGCGCCAGCAGCCAAGCCATGGGACAGTCATTCTATGGCTACACCTTC
CDR3 protein: CASSQAMGQSFYGYTF

J gene: TRBJ1-4
D gene: .
clone size: .
V gene: TRBV29-1
CDR3 DNA: TGCAGCGTACTGAAAGTACCTAATGAAAAACTGTTTTTT
CDR3 protein: CSVLKVPNEKLFF

J gene: TRBJ2-1
D gene: TRBD2
clone size: .
V gene: TRBV29-1
CDR3 DNA: TGCAGCGTTGACCCTCACTCGGGGGGGCCCTACAATGAGCAGTTCTTC
CDR3 protein: CSVDPHSGGPYNEQFF

J gene: TRBJ1-5
D gene: TRBD1
clone size: .
V gene: TRBV6-2/TRBV6-3
CDR3 DNA: TGTGCCAGCAGTTCCGGGACAGGGGGCGCGGGCAATCAGCCCCAGCATTTT
CDR3 protein: CASSSGTGGAGNQPQHF

J gene: TRBJ2-1
D gene: .
clone size: .
V gene: TRBV7-6
CDR3 DNA: TGTGCCAGCAGCCAGACTATGGGGGAGCAGTTCTTC
CDR3 protein: CASSQTMGEQFF

J gene: TRBJ2-1
D gene: TRBD2
clone size: .
V gene: TRBV5-1
CDR3 DNA: TGCGCCAGCAGCTTGGACTGGACTAGCGGGGGCCTTAGGAGCTCCTACAATGAGCAGTTCTTC
CDR3 protein: CASSLDWTSGGLRSSYNEQFF

J gene: TRBJ2-1
D gene: TRBD2
clone size: .
V gene: TRBV28
CDR3 DNA: TGTGCCAGCAGTGCCCCCCGGGGGGGCTTAGACAATGAGCAGTTCTTC
CDR3 protein: CASSAPRGGLDNEQFF

J gene: TRBJ1-1
D gene: .
clone size: .
V gene: TRBV19
CDR3 DNA: TGTGCCAGTAGTTTTACTATGAACACTGAAGCTTTCTTT
CDR3 protein: CASSFTMNTEAFF

J gene: TRBJ1-6
D gene: .
clone size: .
V gene: TRBV19
CDR3 DNA: TGTGCCAGTAGTATACCGGGGGGGGATTCACCCCTCCACTTT
CDR3 protein: CASSIPGGDSPLHF

J gene: TRBJ2-3
D gene: .
clone size: once
V gene: TRBV24-1
CDR3 DNA: TGTGCCACCAGTGCCCGGAGCACAGATACGCAGTATTTT
CDR3 protein: CATSARSTDTQYF

J gene: TRBJ1-1
D gene: .
clone size: .
V gene: TRBV7-2
CDR3 DNA: TGTGCCAGCAGCCAACAGGCGGGGGTGTGGTACACTGAAGCTTTCTTT
CDR3 protein: CASSQQAGVWYTEAFF

J gene: TRBJ2-1
D gene: .
clone size: .
V gene: TRBV18
CDR3 DNA: TGTGCCAGCTCACTCTACAATGAGCAGTTCTTC
CDR3 protein: CASSLYNEQFF

J gene: TRBJ1-5
D gene: .
clone size: .
V gene: TRBV18
CDR3 DNA: TGTGCCAGCTCACCATGGGAAAGCAATCAGCCCCAGCATTTT
CDR3 protein: CASSPWESNQPQHF

J gene: TRBJ1-2
D gene: TRBD1
clone size: .
V gene: TRBV7-8
CDR3 DNA: TGTGCCAGCAGCTTAGTTTTGGGGCAGGGGGAGACGAAGGGCTACACCTTC
CDR3 protein: CASSLVLGQGETKGYTF

J gene: TRBJ1-1
D gene: .
clone size: .
V gene: TRBV7-2
CDR3 DNA: TGTGCCAGTAACGGGCAGTTTGGCACTGAAGCTTTCTTT
CDR3 protein: CASNGQFGTEAFF

J gene: TRBJ1-1
D gene: TRBD1
clone size: .
V gene: TRBV19
CDR3 DNA: TGTGCCAGTAGTAAGTTGGGACAGGGGCTCTTTTTGAACACTGAAGCTTTCTTT
CDR3 protein: CASSKLGQGLFLNTEAFF

J gene: TRBJ1-1
D gene: .
clone size: .
V gene: TRBV7-9
CDR3 DNA: TGTGCCAGCAGCTTACGGGGGCTCACTGAAGCTTTCTTT
CDR3 protein: CASSLRGLTEAFF

J gene: TRBJ2-1
D gene: TRBD2
clone size: .
V gene: TRBV4-3
CDR3 DNA: TGCGCCAGCAGCCAACGACGGACTAGCGAGAGCTCCTACAATGAGCAGTTCTTC
CDR3 protein: CASSQRRTSESSYNEQFF

J gene: TRBJ1-1
D gene: .
clone size: once
V gene: TRBV6-6
CDR3 DNA: TGTGCCAGCAGTTACCCTCTCCAAGGAGCTTTCTTT
CDR3 protein: CASSYPLQGAFF

J gene: TRBJ1-2
D gene: .
clone size: .
V gene: TRBV18
CDR3 DNA: TGTGCCAGCTCACCACGCAGTTTCGAAGACCTACAATATGGCTACACCTTC
CDR3 protein: CASSPRSFEDLQYGYTF

J gene: TRBJ1-5
D gene: .
clone size: .
V gene: TRBV24-1
CDR3 DNA: TGTGCCACCAGTGACGAGAATAGCAATCAGCCCCAGCATTTT
CDR3 protein: CATSDENSNQPQHF

J gene: TRBJ1-3
D gene: .
clone size: .
V gene: TRBV5-5
CDR3 DNA: TGTGCCAGCAGCCTGCCAGGGCCACTGGCTGGAAACACCATATATTTT
CDR3 protein: CASSLPGPLAGNTIYF

J gene: TRBJ1-1
D gene: .
clone size: .
V gene: TRBV18
CDR3 DNA: TGTGCCAGCTCACCGGATCAGAACACTGAAGCTTTCTTT
CDR3 protein: CASSPDQNTEAFF

J gene: TRBJ1-1
D gene: .
clone size: .
V gene: TRBV5-1
CDR3 DNA: TGCGCCAGCAGCTTGGAAGGATCCACTGAAGCTTTCTTT
CDR3 protein: CASSLEGSTEAFF

J gene: TRBJ1-2
D gene: .
clone size: .
V gene: TRBV10-3
CDR3 DNA: TGTGCCATCAGCCCTGACAGGCGTGGCTACACCTTC
CDR3 protein: CAISPDRRGYTF

J gene: TRBJ1-4
D gene: TRBD1
clone size: .
V gene: TRBV5-1
CDR3 DNA: TGCGCCAGCAGCTTACAGGGGAGGTTAGATGAAAAACTGTTTTTT
CDR3 protein: CASSLQGRLDEKLFF

J gene: TRBJ1-1
D gene: .
clone size: .
V gene: TRBV6-5
CDR3 DNA: TGTGCCAGCAGCCGTGCGCGGACTGAAGCTTTCTTT
CDR3 protein: CASSRARTEAFF

J gene: TRBJ1-1
D gene: .
clone size: .
V gene: TRBV3-1/TRBV3-2
CDR3 DNA: TGTGCCAGCAGCCAAGTAAGGGGGTACACTGAAGCTTTCTTT
CDR3 protein: CASSQVRGYTEAFF

J gene: TRBJ1-6
D gene: .
clone size: .
V gene: TRBV27
CDR3 DNA: TGTGCCAGCAGTAAAATGGGAAGGGGTCTAAATTCACCCCTCCACTTT
CDR3 protein: CASSKMGRGLNSPLHF

J gene: TRBJ1-1
D gene: .
clone size: .
V gene: TRBV7-6
CDR3 DNA: TGTGCCAGCAGCCGGGACATGAACACTGAAGCTTTCTTT
CDR3 protein: CASSRDMNTEAFF

J gene: TRBJ1-1
D gene: .
clone size: .
V gene: TRBV12-3/TRBV12-4
CDR3 DNA: TGTGCCAGCAGTTTAGCAGGGGAAGCTTTCTTT
CDR3 protein: CASSLAGEAFF

J gene: TRBJ2-1
D gene: TRBD2
clone size: .
V gene: TRBV7-6
CDR3 DNA: TGTGCCAGCAGCTTAGCGTTAGCGGGGGGGCTTGACAATGAGCAGTTCTTC
CDR3 protein: CASSLALAGGLDNEQFF

J gene: TRBJ1-5
D gene: .
clone size: .
V gene: TRBV9
CDR3 DNA: TGTGCCAGCAGCGCCGGGACCCAACCCCAGCATTTT
CDR3 protein: CASSAGTQPQHF

J gene: TRBJ2-1
D gene: TRBD1
clone size: .
V gene: TRBV5-4
CDR3 DNA: TGTGCCAGCAGCCACCGGGACAGAGGGTGGAATGAGCAGTTCTTC
CDR3 protein: CASSHRDRGWNEQFF

J gene: TRBJ2-1
D gene: TRBD2
clone size: .
V gene: TRBV7-9
CDR3 DNA: TGTGCCAGCAGCTCGCGGTGGGAGGTACTAGCGGGATTCAATGAGCAGTTCTTC
CDR3 protein: CASSSRWEVLAGFNEQFF

J gene: TRBJ2-2
D gene: .
clone size: .
V gene: TRBV7-2
CDR3 DNA: TGTGCCAGCAGCTTAGTCTATGGTCCCGGGGAGCTGTTTTTT
CDR3 protein: CASSLVYGPGELFF

J gene: TRBJ1-3
D gene: TRBD1
clone size: .
V gene: TRBV7-9
CDR3 DNA: TGTGCCAGCAGCTTAAGTTCGGGACAGGGACACACCATATATTTT
CDR3 protein: CASSLSSGQGHTIYF

J gene: TRBJ2-7
D gene: TRBD1
clone size: .
V gene: TRBV27
CDR3 DNA: TGTGCCAGCAGTTTCCAGACAGGGCGACGGGTCGAGCAGTACTTC
CDR3 protein: CASSFQTGRRVEQYF

J gene: TRBJ1-2
D gene: .
clone size: .
V gene: TRBV6-5
CDR3 DNA: TGTGCCAGCAGTTACTCCGGCAGGGGATATGGCTACACCTTC
CDR3 protein: CASSYSGRGYGYTF

J gene: TRBJ1-6
D gene: .
clone size: .
V gene: TRBV3-1/TRBV3-2
CDR3 DNA: TGTGCCAGCAGCCAAGATGGAGATTCACCCCTCCACTTT
CDR3 protein: CASSQDGDSPLHF

J gene: TRBJ1-1
D gene: .
clone size: .
V gene: TRBV6-6
CDR3 DNA: TGTGCCAGCAGTTACGCGGACACTGAAGCTTTCTTT
CDR3 protein: CASSYADTEAFF

J gene: TRBJ1-5
D gene: .
clone size: .
V gene: TRBV24-1
CDR3 DNA: TGTGCCACCAGTGATCTATGGGGCAATCAGCCCCAGCATTTT
CDR3 protein: CATSDLWGNQPQHF

J gene: TRBJ1-4
D gene: TRBD1
clone size: .
V gene: TRBV25-1
CDR3 DNA: TGTGCCAGCAGTGAACGCTCTTTCCGGGACAGGGGGCGTGAAAAACTGTTTTTT
CDR3 protein: CASSERSFRDRGREKLFF

J gene: TRBJ2-3
D gene: TRBD2
clone size: .
V gene: TRBV7-6
CDR3 DNA: TGTGCCAGCAGCTTAACTAGCGGGGGCACAGATACGCAGTATTTT
CDR3 protein: CASSLTSGGTDTQYF